This T cell receptor beta chain was sequenced for a study of early T cells in non-severe SARS-CoV-2 infection. Whole-study findings and limits: VDJdb-based annotation leaned toward anti-spike CD8 responses and missed private and CD4 specificities.

The CDR3 loop spans 13 amino acids. V shed 7 bases, J shed 3 bases, and the junction held 5 bases outside the gene matches. CDR1 is MNHEY and CDR2 is SMNVEV in the germline V gene (reference sequence). TCRdb passed the 5' RACE reads through MiXCR, listing each CDR3 protein once. The data show about 87,000 distinct CDR3 sequences, about 14% seen once. Worth noting for this clonotype: Its target is not known.

This chain uses TRBV27 with TRBJ1-2; 7 bases are shared with TRBD1. The sequence was collected from an adult who was a healthcare worker with PCR-confirmed SARS-CoV-2 infection or an uninfected control (not recorded which). The sequenced sample consisted of whole blood. The CDR3 reads CASTRTGDYGYTF. The CDR3 nucleotides are TGTGCCAGCACCCGAACAGGGGACTATGGCTACACCTTC.